The rows below give T cell receptor beta chains drawn from one sample of a study of blood T cells in healthy people across ages. TCRdb processed the 5' RACE reads anew with MiXCR; each CDR3 protein has one entry. The repertoire holds 700,000 or so distinct CDR3 sequences, approximately 22% seen once, with around a fifth in the top ten. Input material: blood. The receptors come from a man between 65 and 85 years old in good health. The CDR3 runs from the conserved cysteine through the conserved F or W. The D gene is left open where the match is weak. Part of the rows lack a size; the others show once, few, many or a class for expanded clones.

>.|TRBV12-3/TRBV12-4|TRBJ1-4|.
TGTGCCAGCAGTTTAGCGCTTGGGCAGGGTGAGGAAAAACTGTTTTTT
CASSLALGQGEEKLFF
>TRBD2|TRBV12-3/TRBV12-4|TRBJ2-3|few
TGTGCCAGCAGTTCAAGAGGACTAGCAGATACGCAGTATTTT
CASSSRGLADTQYF
>.|TRBV12-3/TRBV12-4|TRBJ1-4|few
TGTGCCAGCAGACCTTGGACGGGTAATGAAAAACTGTTTTTT
CASRPWTGNEKLFF
>.|TRBV12-3/TRBV12-4|TRBJ2-3|.
TGTGCCAACAGCCTGATGGCGGCTAGCACAGATACGCAGTATTTT
CANSLMAASTDTQYF
>.|TRBV6-2/TRBV6-3|TRBJ2-6|few
TGTGGCTCCCGCTCTGGGGCCAACGTCCTGACTTTC
CGSRSGANVLTF
>.|TRBV20-1|TRBJ2-2|few
TGCAGTGCTAAGCGACACGGGATCAAAAACACCGGGGAGCTGTTTTTT
CSAKRHGIKNTGELFF
>.|TRBV29-1|TRBJ2-1|few
TGCAGCGCTAGAATCGGTAAGGGGTTCCATGGGCAGTTCTTC
CSARIGKGFHGQFF
>.|TRBV28|TRBJ2-1|.
TGTGCCAGCAACCCCTACATTCTCCAGGGTAATGAGCAGTTCTTC
CASNPYILQGNEQFF
>TRBD2|TRBV7-3|TRBJ2-1|.
TGTGCCAGCAGCTCTAGCGGGAGGGAGCAGTTCTTC
CASSSSGREQFF
>.|TRBV18|TRBJ2-5|.
TGTGCCAGCTCACCGCGACAGGACCAAGAGACCCAGTACTTC
CASSPRQDQETQYF
>.|TRBV10-2|TRBJ1-1|.
TGCGCCAGCAGTGAGTTGGCGGGGAACACTGAAGCTTTCTTT
CASSELAGNTEAFF
>TRBD2|TRBV7-2|TRBJ2-1|.
TGTGCCAGCAGCCTCGTTGGACTAGCGGGAACTTACAATGAGCAGTTCTTC
CASSLVGLAGTYNEQFF
>.|TRBV29-1|TRBJ1-2|.
TGCAGCGTTGTGGGGGGTCCAGGGAATAGTGGCGGCTACACCTTC
CSVVGGPGNSGGYTF
>TRBD1|TRBV9|TRBJ1-5|.
TGTGCCAGCAGCAAAGGGGGGACAGGAACACAGCCCCAGCATTTT
CASSKGGTGTQPQHF
>TRBD1|TRBV9|TRBJ1-2|.
TGTGCCAGCAGCTTTACCCCGACAGGGGCCTATGGCTACACCTTC
CASSFTPTGAYGYTF
>.|TRBV7-8|TRBJ1-5|few
TGTGCCAGCAGCTTAGCTTCCGCCCCTACAGTGAATCAGCCCCAGCATTTT
CASSLASAPTVNQPQHF
>.|TRBV29-1|TRBJ1-3|few
TGCAGCGTTGAAGAGGCAGGGGCCCCTGGAAACACCATATATTTT
CSVEEAGAPGNTIYF
>TRBD1|TRBV6-6|TRBJ2-7|.
TGTGCCAGCAGTTCCGACAGGGTTATCACCTACGAGCAGTACTTC
CASSSDRVITYEQYF